The source of this T cell receptor (beta chain) is a study of blood T cells in healthy people across ages. This clonotype showed up just a few times. No antigen is known for it. Each sample provided at least 5 micrograms of extracted total RNA. Study findings and constraints: Unsorted PBMC input precluded a conclusive naive versus antigen-experienced comparison.

A second PCR, run for about 7 to 11 cycles, used a sample-barcoded 5' primer plus a J-beta primer mix. TCRdb reprocessed the 5' RACE reads with MiXCR, giving one entry per CDR3 protein. Here the sample spans about 1,500,000 distinct CDR3 sequences, about 28% being singletons. The sequence derives from a woman aged 30 to 39 in good health. The sequencing input was blood.

This chain's CDR3 is CASSQGNRDYQETQYF. The DNA of the CDR3 is TGTGCCAGCAGCCAAGGGAACAGAGACTACCAAGAGACCCAGTACTTC. This rearrangement joins TRBV3-1 to TRBJ2-5; D not certain. V lost 1 base and J lost 0, with 12 bases in between. Germline V lookup: CDR1 LGHDT, CDR2 YNNKEL (reference sequence). This CDR3 has 16 amino acids.